The 28 T cell receptor beta chains in this list originate from one sample, sequenced in a study of blood T cells in healthy people across ages. Primers used in a second PCR of roughly 7 to 12 cycles were a sample-barcoded 5' primer and a J-beta primer mix. TCRdb re-derived calls from the 5' RACE reads in MiXCR, one entry per CDR3 protein. The sample shows roughly 860,000 distinct CDR3 sequences, 55% to 65% of them seen only once. The sequenced sample was blood. These receptors all stem from a man aged 30 to 45 in good health.

This clonotype was seen a single time. This chain uses TRBV7-2 with TRBJ2-1; D may be TRBD2 (7 bases). Trimming took 2 bases from V and 0 from J, leaving 14 bases between them. Per the germline V gene, CDR1 is SGHTA and CDR2 is FQGNSA. The CDR3 runs 17 residues. The DNA for the CDR3 is TGTGCCAGCAGCTTACTGGGGGGGCTCAGCTCCTACAATGAGCAGTTCTTC. It codes for CASSLLGGLSSYNEQFF.

The V gene is TRBV6-5, the J gene TRBJ1-2; 8 nucleotides align to TRBD1. The CDR3 has 15 amino acids. Germline CDR1 and CDR2: MNHEY and SVGAGI. After removal of 6 bases from V and 1 base from J, the junction contained 7 bases not matched to a gene. This CDR3 reads CASRPTDRGNYGYTF. CDR3 bases: TGTGCCAGCAGACCAACCGACAGGGGTAACTATGGCTACACCTTC.

The sample holds a few counts of this clonotype. The rearrangement joins TRBV10-3 to TRBJ1-4; D remains unclear. This CDR3 has 13 amino acids. Germline V gene lookup returns CDR1 ENHRY and CDR2 SYGVKD. V lost 8 bases, J lost 4 bases, and 11 bases lay in between. CDR3 in DNA: TGTGCCATCGCGGCAGCGATTAATGAAAAACTGTTTTTT. Protein sequence: CAIAAAINEKLFF.

The CDR3 reads CRGLDNSYNEQFF. CDR3 in DNA: TGCAGGGGACTAGATAACTCCTACAATGAGCAGTTCTTC. The V gene is TRBV20-1, the J gene TRBJ2-1; 8 bases fit TRBD2. Germline CDR1 is DFQATT and CDR2 is SNEGSKA (reference sequence). This CDR3 is built from 13 residues.

CDR3 protein: CASSQDVGRDTQYF. CDR3 bases: TGTGCCAGCAGCCAAGATGTAGGGCGAGATACGCAGTATTTT. The gene calls are TRBV3-1 and TRBJ2-3; D gene uncertain. Germline V gives CDR1 LGHDT, CDR2 YNNKEL (reference sequence). The CDR3 length is 14 residues. Trimming stripped 0 bases from V and 5 bases from J, with 9 bases between.

This chain connects TRBV14 to TRBJ1-4; 7 bases are a match to TRBD1. CDR1 and CDR2 (germline): SGHDN, FVKESK. The CDR3 extends over 15 amino acids. Losses at the gene ends were 0 bases for V and 7 bases for J; bases not matched to a gene: 5. As DNA, the CDR3 is TGTGCCAGCAGCCAAGACGCAGGGGGTAGTGAAAAACTGTTTTTT. Its protein product is CASSQDAGGSEKLFF. Looking up the rest from reference TRBV14 and TRBJ1-4 gives the full variable domain: EAGVTQFPSHSVIEKGQTVTLRCDPISGHDNLYWYRRVMGKEIKFLLHFVKESKQDESGMPNNRFLAERTGGTYSTLKVQPAELEDSGVYFCASSQDAGGSEKLFFGSGTQLSVL.

V and J are TRBV20-1 and TRBJ2-7, with D possibly matching TRBD1 (6 bases). The CDR3 extends over 14 amino acids. Trimming stripped 2 bases from V and 2 bases from J, with 13 bases between. In germline, CDR1 is DFQATT, CDR2 SNEGSKA (reference sequence). The CDR3 here is CSARPQGFAYEQYF. In nucleotides, the CDR3 is TGCAGTGCTAGACCCCAGGGGTTTGCCTACGAGCAGTACTTC.

The rearrangement uses TRBV5-1 and TRBJ2-5; 8 positions match TRBD2. J lost 0 bases, V lost 3 bases, and 16 bases had no gene match. This CDR3 spans 19 amino acids. Germline V lookup: CDR1 SGHRS, CDR2 YFSETQ. The CDR3 DNA is TGCGCCAGCAGCTCCCATGTTCAAAGCGGGGGTCTGTACCAAGAGACCCAGTACTTC. This sequence encodes CASSSHVQSGGLYQETQYF.

The chain recombines TRBV20-1 with TRBJ2-1, with D uncertain. The CDR3 contains 12 residues. Trimming shortened V by 6 bases and J by 6 bases, and 12 bases separated the two germline ends. The germline gives CDR1 DFQATT, CDR2 SNEGSKA (reference sequence). CDR3: CSARLPPNEQFF. The DNA of the CDR3 is TGCAGTGCCCGGTTGCCCCCCAATGAGCAGTTCTTC.

There are a few counts of this clonotype. This chain links TRBV11-1 with TRBJ2-3; possibly TRBD2 for D (7 bases). V lost 1 base and J lost 2, with 16 bases in between. The CDR3 contains 17 residues. From germline, CDR1 is SGHAT and CDR2 FQDESV (reference sequence). The CDR3 is CASSLEAGQTITDTQYF. DNA of the CDR3: TGTGCCAGCAGCTTAGAAGCGGGACAAACGATCACAGATACGCAGTATTTT.

This clonotype was seen a few times. The genes are TRBV28 and TRBJ1-5, with D perhaps matching TRBD1 (5 bases). V lost 2 bases and J 7 bases, leaving 12 bases between the germline ends. This CDR3 is built from 14 residues. Germline V gives CDR1 MDHEN, CDR2 SYDVKM. CDR3 sequence reads: CASSLIDSGQPQHF. The CDR3 DNA reads TGTGCCAGCAGTTTAATCGACAGCGGGCAGCCCCAGCATTTT.

This chain joins TRBV15 and TRBJ1-6, with TRBD1 identical over 10 bases. This CDR3 has 18 amino acids. Germline CDR1 LNHNV, CDR2 YYDKDF (reference sequence). The V and J ends lost 4 bases and 0 bases, in that order; junction bases with no gene match: 6. The CDR3 region has the DNA TGTGCCACCAGCAAGAGGGGACAGGGGAGCTCCTATAATTCACCCCTCCACTTT. Translating gives CATSKRGQGSSYNSPLHF. The whole variable domain, remainder taken from reference TRBV15 and TRBJ1-6, is DAMVIQNPRYQVTQFGKPVTLSCSQTLNHNVMYWYQQKSSQAPKLLFHYYDKDFNNEADTPDNFQSRRPNTSFCFLDIRSPGLGDTAMYLCATSKRGQGSSYNSPLHFGNGTRLTVT.

The chain joins TRBV4-3 to TRBJ2-7; D remains unclear. V was pared by 0 bases and J by 3 bases, with 12 bases between. The CDR3 is 15 amino acids. CDR1 and CDR2 from the germline V gene are LGHNA and YSLEER. This CDR3 is CASSQDSDPGYEQYF. CDR3 bases: TGCGCCAGCAGCCAAGATTCGGACCCCGGCTACGAGCAGTACTTC.

This clonotype occurred a few times. This chain uses TRBV18 with TRBJ2-1; 7 bases agree with TRBD1. Germline V gene lookup returns CDR1 KGHSH and CDR2 LQKENI. CDR3 length: 15 amino acids. J was trimmed by 7 bases and V by 0 bases; bases with no gene match: 6. This CDR3 reads CASSPPVQGENEQFF. The CDR3 DNA sequence: TGTGCCAGCTCACCACCGGTGCAGGGGGAGAATGAGCAGTTCTTC.

CDR3 amino acids: CASSSEGTGSYEQYF. The CDR3 DNA reads TGTGCCAGCAGCTCCGAAGGGACAGGGTCCTACGAGCAGTACTTC. The gene calls are TRBV3-1 and TRBJ2-7; 9 positions agree with TRBD1. Germline V gives CDR1 LGHDT, CDR2 YNNKEL (reference sequence). This CDR3 is 15 amino acids long. Trimming at V came to 5 bases and at J to 1 base, leaving 6 bases not matched to a gene.

This chain uses TRBV7-8 with TRBJ1-6; no firm D call. This CDR3 spans 16 amino acids. Trimming left V 5 bases short and J 10 bases short, with 21 bases between. In germline, CDR1 is SGHVS, CDR2 FQNEAQ. Here the CDR3 reads CASSPDEGWGVSPLHF. In DNA, the CDR3 is TGTGCCAGCAGCCCGGACGAAGGGTGGGGAGTGTCACCCCTCCACTTT.

This clonotype was seen repeatedly, ten times or more. This chain connects TRBV29-1 to TRBJ1-2, with D unclear. Germline CDR1 reads SQVTM; CDR2 reads ANQGSEA. CDR3 length equals 11 residues. Between the trimmed V and J ends, which lost 3 bases and 6 bases, there was a span of 8 bases. The CDR3 DNA sequence: TGCAGCGTTGAGGAGGGCGATGGCTACACCTTC. Translation: CSVEEGDGYTF.

This clonotype was seen repeatedly, ten times or more. The V gene is TRBV29-1, the J gene TRBJ1-2; TRBD1 aligns across 7 bases. Per the germline V gene, CDR1 is SQVTM and CDR2 is ANQGSEA. CDR3 length: 13 residues. V trimming: 3 bases; J trimming: 6 bases; junction bases outside the gene matches: 7. This chain's CDR3 is CSVERGQSHGYTF. CDR3 bases: TGCAGCGTTGAGAGGGGACAGTCCCATGGCTACACCTTC. Complete variable domain (other parts from reference TRBV29-1 and TRBJ1-2): SAVISQKPSRDICQRGTSLTIQCQVDSQVTMMFWYRQQPGQSLTLIATANQGSEATYESGFVIDKFPISRPNLTFSTLTVSNMSPEDSSIYLCSVERGQSHGYTFGSGTRLTVV.

The chain uses TRBV4-2 and TRBJ1-4; no firm D call. The CDR3 spans 15 residues. The ends were cut back, 5 bases at V and 1 base at J, with 11 bases in the middle. The germline CDR1 and CDR2 sequences are LGHNA and YNFKEQ. This CDR3 is CASSGLGQTNEKLFF. The CDR3 DNA reads TGTGCCAGCAGCGGACTTGGGCAAACTAATGAAAAACTGTTTTTT.

The chain carries TRBV6-6 and TRBJ2-2; D is perhaps TRBD1 (5 bases). The CDR3 length is 16 residues. V lost 0 bases and J 4 bases, leaving 12 bases between the germline ends. In germline, CDR1 is MNHNY, CDR2 SVGAGI (reference sequence). This CDR3 is CASSYSPGSGTGELFF. As DNA, the CDR3 is TGTGCCAGCAGTTACTCGCCAGGGTCGGGCACCGGGGAGCTGTTTTTT.

This clonotype appeared a few times. V gene TRBV11-2 combines with J gene TRBJ2-7; D ambiguous. The CDR3 extends over 13 amino acids. V was clipped by 0 bases and J by 0 bases, with 3 bases between them. Per the germline V gene, CDR1 is SGHAT and CDR2 is FQNNGV. The CDR3: CASSLDPSYEQYF. As DNA, the CDR3 is TGTGCCAGCAGCTTAGATCCCTCCTACGAGCAGTACTTC.

This chain uses TRBV7-3 with TRBJ2-5; D is tentatively TRBD1 or TRBD2 (5 bases each). The J call may be mistaken, given a closer DNA end match to TRBJ2-7. Germline CDR1 reads SGHTA; CDR2 reads FQGTGA. The CDR3 covers 15 residues. CDR3 region: CASSLHQGPTYEQYF. CDR3 DNA: TGTGCCAGCAGCTTACACCAGGGACCCACCTACGAGCAGTACTTC.

This chain uses TRBV25-1 with TRBJ2-1, with D tentatively TRBD2 (6 bases). V was pared by 7 bases and J by 5 bases, with 21 bases between. Per germline, CDR1 MGHDK and CDR2 SYGVNS. The CDR3 is made up of 16 amino acids. CDR3: CASTRGSPGLHNEQFF. In nucleotides, the CDR3 is TGTGCCAGCACTAGAGGGTCCCCGGGACTTCACAATGAGCAGTTCTTC. Together with reference TRBV25-1 and TRBJ2-1, the CDR3 gives the full variable domain: EADIYQTPRYLVIGTGKKITLECSQTMGHDKMYWYQQDPGMELHLIHYSYGVNSTEKGDLSSESTVSRIRTEHFPLTLESARPSHTSQYLCASTRGSPGLHNEQFFGPGTRLTVL.

The gene calls are TRBV28 and TRBJ2-7; D might be TRBD1 (6 bases). The J call is doubtful: the DNA matches TRBJ2-5 better. Germline CDR1 reads MDHEN; CDR2 reads SYDVKM. The CDR3 covers 13 residues. In DNA, the CDR3 is TGTGCCAGCTTACAGGGAGTGAAAGAGACCCAGTACTTC. Its protein product is CASLQGVKETQYF.

This clonotype appeared a single time. The chain recombines TRBV5-1 with TRBJ1-1, with D possibly matching TRBD1 (6 bases). The germline CDR1 and CDR2 sequences are SGHRS and YFSETQ. CDR3 length: 16 residues. The V end was cut by 0 bases, the J end by 0 bases, with 12 bases between. This CDR3 reads CASSLAQGRMNTEAFF. CDR3 sequence (DNA): TGCGCCAGCAGCTTGGCCCAGGGGCGTATGAACACTGAAGCTTTCTTT.

V is TRBV12-3 or TRBV12-4 and J is TRBJ1-2; a weak D match, TRBD1 (5 bases). V was shortened by 6 bases and J by 3 bases, with 11 bases between the two germline ends. The CDR3 is made up of 13 amino acids. The chain's CDR3 is CASRDGGDYGYTF. The CDR3 DNA reads as TGTGCCAGCAGAGATGGGGGGGACTATGGCTACACCTTC.

The gene calls are TRBV6-5 and TRBJ1-2, with TRBD1 identical over 7 bases. Germline V gene data show CDR1 as MNHEY and CDR2 as SVGAGI. Trimming removed 5 bases from V and 13 bases from J; junction bases left unmatched: 10. CDR3 length: 12 amino acids. The CDR3 region is CASSPGTADPTF. The CDR3 nucleotides are TGTGCCAGCAGTCCCGGGACAGCGGATCCCACCTTC.

This chain uses TRBV28 with TRBJ2-7; D call uncertain. This CDR3 comprises 13 residues. The V gene's germline CDR1 is MDHEN and CDR2 SYDVKM. V lost 6 bases, J lost 1 base, and 10 bases lay in between. The CDR3 is CASRPLWSYEQYF. The CDR3 nucleotides read TGTGCCAGCAGACCCCTTTGGTCCTACGAGCAGTACTTC.